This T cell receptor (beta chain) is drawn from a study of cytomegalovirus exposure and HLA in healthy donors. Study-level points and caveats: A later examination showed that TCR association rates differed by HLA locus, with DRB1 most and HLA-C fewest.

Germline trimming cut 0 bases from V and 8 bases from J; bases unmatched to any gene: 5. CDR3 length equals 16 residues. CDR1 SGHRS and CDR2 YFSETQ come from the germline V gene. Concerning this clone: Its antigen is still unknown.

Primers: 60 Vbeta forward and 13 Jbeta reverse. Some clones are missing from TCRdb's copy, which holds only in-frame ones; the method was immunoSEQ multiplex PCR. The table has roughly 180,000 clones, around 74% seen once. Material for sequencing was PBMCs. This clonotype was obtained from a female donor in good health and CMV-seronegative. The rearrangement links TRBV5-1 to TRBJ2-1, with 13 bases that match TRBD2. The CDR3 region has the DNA TGCGCCAGCAGCTTGGGACTAGCGGGAGGTTTGGATGAGCAGTTCTTC. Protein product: CASSLGLAGGLDEQFF.